The 22 T cell receptor beta chains below were found in one sample sequenced in a study of shared clonotypes between healthy human individuals. Assay: immunoSEQ multiplex PCR; the TCRdb copy retains only in-frame clones and omits some. The sample includes more than 1.2 million clones, roughly 98.5% seen only once; the top ten take approximately 0.4%. The sample comprised naive CD4+ T cells sorted from blood. As to subset: CD45RA+ positively selected. Receptor source: a man aged 25 to 40 in good health.

The rearrangement links TRBV6-1 to TRBJ1-2; maybe TRBD1 (5 bases). Trimming stripped 0 bases from V and 4 bases from J, with 9 bases between. Germline CDR1 reads MNHNS; CDR2 reads SASEGT. This CDR3 comprises 14 residues. The chain's CDR3 is CASSEATGGYGYTF. The CDR3 DNA follows: TGTGCCAGCAGTGAAGCTACAGGTGGCTATGGCTACACCTTC.

This clone has a handful of counts. The V call is TRBV6-1, the J call TRBJ1-2; D might be TRBD1 (6 bases). Germline CDR1 is MNHNS and CDR2 is SASEGT. V was shortened by 8 bases and J by 2 bases, with 12 bases between the two germline ends. The CDR3 loop spans 13 amino acids. This CDR3 reads CASAGQPNYGYTF. The CDR3 DNA reads as TGTGCCAGCGCAGGACAGCCCAACTATGGCTACACCTTC.

Turning to this clone: This same CDR3 is encoded by further DNA sequences in the sample. The chain carries TRBV5-4 and TRBJ2-1; TRBD2 aligns across 8 bases. This CDR3 is 15 amino acids long. Looked up from germline, CDR1 is SGHNT and CDR2 is YYREEE (reference sequence). With 5 bases clipped from V and 1 base from J, the junction kept 5 bases outside the gene matches. The DNA of the CDR3 is TGTGCCAGCAGTCCTCAGCGGGGGTCCTACAATGAGCAGTTCTTC. It translates to CASSPQRGSYNEQFF.

CDR3 protein: CASSVIGGAVGDLSTIYF. CDR3 nucleotides: TGTGCCAGCAGCGTAATTGGCGGGGCAGTCGGGGACCTCAGCACCATATATTTT. This chain uses TRBV9 with TRBJ1-3; weak D call: TRBD1 (5 bases). Trimming removed 1 base from V and 9 bases from J, with 26 bases in between. The germline gives CDR1 SGDLS, CDR2 YYNGEE. This CDR3 contains 18 residues. Supplemented by reference TRBV9 and TRBJ1-3, the full variable domain reads DSGVTQTPKHLITATGQRVTLRCSPRSGDLSVYWYQQSLDQGLQFLIQYYNGEERAKGNILERFSAQQFPDLHSELNLSSLELGDSALYFCASSVIGGAVGDLSTIYFGEGSWLTVV.

The chain links TRBV29-1 to TRBJ1-6; TRBD1 aligns across 8 bases. The CDR3 is 13 amino acids. CDR1 SQVTM and CDR2 ANQGSEA come from the germline V gene. Trimming removed 4 bases from V and 7 bases from J; junction bases left unmatched: 3. The CDR3 DNA is TGCAGCGTTGGGACAGGGCCGAATTCACCCCTCCACTTT. Its translation: CSVGTGPNSPLHF.

CDR3 sequence: CASSPGLGDTGELFF. Here the CDR3 DNA reads TGTGCCAGCAGCCCGGGACTAGGGGACACCGGGGAGCTGTTTTTT. The chain employs TRBV5-4 and TRBJ2-2; 8 bases agree with TRBD2. V dropped 4 bases and J dropped 3; count of bases not matched to a gene: 5. CDR1 SGHNT and CDR2 YYREEE come from the germline V gene (reference sequence). The CDR3 extends over 15 amino acids.

The CDR3 region has the DNA TGCGCCAGCCCGTCAGGGGATTATCGCGGCTACACCTTC. Translating gives CASPSGDYRGYTF. The genes are TRBV10-1 and TRBJ1-2; perhaps TRBD1 as D (6 bases). V was shortened by 8 bases and J by 8 bases, with 18 bases between the two germline ends. The length of the CDR3 is 13 residues. The germline gives CDR1 WNHNN, CDR2 SYGVQD (reference sequence).

The V and J genes are TRBV29-1 and TRBJ2-7; 8 nucleotides match TRBD1. In germline, CDR1 is SQVTM, CDR2 ANQGSEA. This CDR3 region has 15 residues. With 6 bases clipped from V and 3 bases from J, the junction kept 13 bases outside the gene matches. The CDR3 reads CSVLGGQVSGYEQYF. The CDR3, as DNA: TGCAGCGTCCTAGGGGGACAGGTATCGGGCTACGAGCAGTACTTC.

The chain couples TRBV4-3 to TRBJ1-1; TRBD1 aligns across 7 bases. From germline, CDR1 is LGHNA and CDR2 YSLEER. V was pared by 1 base and J by 1 base, with 3 bases of the junction left unmatched. This CDR3 has 15 residues. The CDR3 is CASSQGDRENTEAFF. In nucleotides, the CDR3 is TGCGCCAGCAGCCAAGGAGACAGGGAGAACACTGAAGCTTTCTTT.

The chain links TRBV27 to TRBJ1-2; 9 nucleotides line up with TRBD1. With 6 bases clipped from V and 5 bases from J, the junction kept 7 bases outside the gene matches. The germline CDR1 and CDR2 sequences are MNHEY and SMNVEV (reference sequence). This CDR3 has 14 residues. Here the CDR3 reads CASSRRQGGYGYTF. The CDR3 nucleotides are TGTGCCAGCAGCCGGAGACAGGGGGGTTATGGCTACACCTTC.

The V and J genes are TRBV4-3 and TRBJ1-2; no clear D gene. CDR1 LGHNA and CDR2 YSLEER come from the germline V gene. The V end lost 3 bases, the J end lost 2 bases, and 13 bases lay between the germline ends. The CDR3 length is 15 residues. This CDR3 reads CASSQETSINYGYTF. CDR3 nucleotide sequence: TGCGCCAGCAGCCAGGAAACAAGTATCAACTATGGCTACACCTTC.

The chain joins TRBV7-2 to TRBJ2-7; 9 bases align to TRBD1. J lost 3 bases, V lost 5 bases, and 8 bases had no gene match. CDR1 and CDR2 from the germline V gene are SGHTA and FQGNSA. This CDR3 comprises 15 residues. CDR3 nucleotide sequence: TGTGCCAGCAGCCAGAACCCGGGACAGGGCTACGAGCAGTACTTC. It encodes CASSQNPGQGYEQYF.

A single count supports this clone. V is TRBV9 and J is TRBJ1-4; D remains unclear. The CDR3 totals 14 residues. Per germline, CDR1 SGDLS and CDR2 YYNGEE. The ends were cut back, 0 bases at V and 4 bases at J, with 7 bases in the middle. CDR3 coding DNA: TGTGCCAGCAGCGTAGGGGCCAGTAATGAAAAACTGTTTTTT. This gives the protein CASSVGASNEKLFF.

The V and J genes are TRBV6-1 and TRBJ1-2; TRBD1 matches 7 bases. Germline V gene sequence: CDR1 MNHNS, CDR2 SASEGT. Losses at the gene ends were 1 base for V and 7 bases for J; bases not matched to a gene: 9. This CDR3 is 15 amino acids long. CDR3 loop: CASSEGQGSIGGYTF. CDR3 bases: TGTGCCAGCAGTGAAGGACAGGGTTCTATCGGTGGCTACACCTTC.

On this clone: Other DNA sequences of this sample code for an identical CDR3. This chain connects TRBV2 to TRBJ2-5; tentative D call: TRBD2 (5 bases). V was cut by 6 bases and J by 3 bases, with 5 bases left in between. The CDR3 runs 11 residues. The germline CDR1 and CDR2 sequences are SNHLY and FYNNEI. The CDR3 DNA follows: TGTGCCAGCAGACTAGAAGAGACCCAGTACTTC. Its protein product is CASRLEETQYF.

Only one count was recorded for this clone. The sample carries other DNA sequences with the same CDR3. The chain carries TRBV9 and TRBJ1-1; 9 positions match TRBD1. The CDR3 contains 12 residues. Trimming cost V 2 bases and J 8 bases; bases outside gene matches: 1. Germline values: CDR1 SGDLS, CDR2 YYNGEE. Here the CDR3 DNA reads TGTGCCAGCAGCGTCGGGACAGGGGAAGCTTTCTTT. Its protein is CASSVGTGEAFF.

The V call is TRBV7-9, the J call TRBJ2-1; no definite D call. The ends were cut back, 1 base at V and 4 bases at J, with 5 bases in the middle. This CDR3 spans 13 amino acids. Germline-derived CDR1 and CDR2 are SEHNR and FQNEAQ (reference sequence). The chain's CDR3 is CASSLGRYNEQFF. DNA of the CDR3: TGTGCCAGCAGCTTAGGACGGTACAATGAGCAGTTCTTC.

This chain joins TRBV15 and TRBJ2-7; D remains unclear. This CDR3 region has 14 residues. V gave up 3 bases and J gave up 1 base, with 10 bases separating them. CDR1 is LNHNV and CDR2 is YYDKDF in the germline V gene (reference sequence). CDR3 bases: TGTGCCACCAGCAGCTTTGGAGCGTCCTACGAGCAGTACTTC. Its translation: CATSSFGASYEQYF.

V gene TRBV4-3 combines with J gene TRBJ2-5, with a weak D call TRBD2 (6 bases). Trimming stripped 0 bases from V and 8 bases from J, with 13 bases between. CDR3 length: 14 amino acids. Germline CDR1 is LGHNA and CDR2 is YSLEER. As DNA, the CDR3 is TGCGCCAGCAGCCAAGAGGGATTTAGCGGTACCCAGTACTTC. Translating it yields CASSQEGFSGTQYF.

V usage is TRBV5-6 and J usage is TRBJ1-1; 9 bases fit TRBD1. CDR3 length equals 14 residues. The ends lost 3 bases at V and 5 bases at J; junction bases unmatched: 5. The germline V gene has CDR1 SGHDT and CDR2 YYEEEE. The CDR3 reads CASSWDRADTEAFF. The CDR3 DNA is TGTGCCAGCAGCTGGGACAGGGCGGATACTGAAGCTTTCTTT.

About this clone itself: At the DNA level, this CDR3 is encoded by other sequences in the same sample as well. This chain joins TRBV18 and TRBJ1-2; D is perhaps TRBD1 (5 bases). CDR1 and CDR2 from the germline V gene are KGHSH and LQKENI. The V end lost 3 bases, the J end lost 7 bases, and 12 bases lay between the germline ends. There are 13 residues in the CDR3. The CDR3 reads CASSPEQGGGYTF. The DNA of the CDR3 is TGTGCCAGCTCACCGGAGCAGGGCGGTGGCTACACCTTC.

The chain employs TRBV4-1 and TRBJ2-1, with D perhaps TRBD1 (5 bases). The CDR3 covers 17 residues. Germline lookup yields CDR1 MGHRA and CDR2 YSYEKL. V was clipped by 2 bases and J by 6 bases, with 20 bases between them. The DNA of the CDR3 is TGCGCCAGCAGCCAAATGGGAAGGGCAGGGAATGTCAATGAGCAGTTCTTC. It is translated as CASSQMGRAGNVNEQFF.